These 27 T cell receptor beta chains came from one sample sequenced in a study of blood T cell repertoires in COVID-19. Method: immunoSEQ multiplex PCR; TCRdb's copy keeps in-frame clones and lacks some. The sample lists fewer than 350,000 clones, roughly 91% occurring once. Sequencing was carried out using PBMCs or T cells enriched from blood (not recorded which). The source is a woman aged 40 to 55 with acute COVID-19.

This CDR3 reads CASSLSPQPQHF. CDR3 DNA sequence: TGTGCCAGCAGCTTGAGTCCTCAGCCCCAGCATTTT. The genes are TRBV3-1 (or the pseudogene TRBV3-2) and TRBJ1-5; D is ambiguous. This CDR3 is built from 12 residues. Germline CDR1 and CDR2: LGHDT and YNNKEL (reference sequence). V lost 5 bases, J lost 6 bases, and 8 bases lay in between.

CDR3 amino acids: CASSPPTGMDGYTF. In DNA form, the CDR3 reads TGTGCCAGCAGTCCCCCGACAGGGATGGATGGCTACACCTTC. V and J are TRBV28 and TRBJ1-2, with TRBD1 matching 7 bases. The ends lost 5 bases at V and 6 bases at J; junction bases unmatched: 9. Germline V lookup: CDR1 MDHEN, CDR2 SYDVKM. This CDR3 comprises 14 residues.

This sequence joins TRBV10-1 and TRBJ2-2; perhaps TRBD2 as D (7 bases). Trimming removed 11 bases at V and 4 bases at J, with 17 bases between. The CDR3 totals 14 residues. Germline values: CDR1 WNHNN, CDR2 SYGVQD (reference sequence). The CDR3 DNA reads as TGCGCCGAATCGGGGGGCCCGACCACCGGGGAGCTGTTTTTT. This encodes CAESGGPTTGELFF.

CDR3 nucleotide sequence: TGTGCCAGCAGTGCAACAGGGGGCCCGAACACTGAAGCTTTCTTT. It yields the protein CASSATGGPNTEAFF. The chain combines TRBV2 with TRBJ1-1, with 9 bases that match TRBD1. The V gene's germline CDR1 is SNHLY and CDR2 FYNNEI. The CDR3 is 15 amino acids. The V segment lost 4 bases and the J segment 1 base; nucleotides outside the gene matches: 4.

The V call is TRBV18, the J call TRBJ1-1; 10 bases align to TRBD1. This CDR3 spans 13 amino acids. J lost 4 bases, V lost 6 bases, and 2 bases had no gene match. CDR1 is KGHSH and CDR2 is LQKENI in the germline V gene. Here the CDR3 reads CASSRDRGTEAFF. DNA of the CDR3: TGTGCCAGCTCCCGGGACAGGGGCACTGAAGCTTTCTTT.

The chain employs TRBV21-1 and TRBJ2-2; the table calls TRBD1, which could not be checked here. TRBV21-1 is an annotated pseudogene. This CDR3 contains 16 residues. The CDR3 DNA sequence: TGTGCCAGCAGATGGAACAGGGGGCTCATTCCCGGGGAGCTGTTTTTT. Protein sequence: CASRWNRGLIPGELFF.

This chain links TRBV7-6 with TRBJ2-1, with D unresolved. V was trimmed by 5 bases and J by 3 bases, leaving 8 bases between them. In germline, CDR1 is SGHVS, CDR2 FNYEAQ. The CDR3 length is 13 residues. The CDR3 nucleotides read TGTGCCAGCAGCCCCCCGCGCTACAATGAGCAGTTCTTC. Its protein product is CASSPPRYNEQFF. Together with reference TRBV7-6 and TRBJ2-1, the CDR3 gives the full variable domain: GAGVSQSPRYKVTKRGQDVALRCDPISGHVSLYWYRQALGQGPEFLTYFNYEAQQDKSGLPNDRFSAERPEGSISTLTIQRTEQRDSAMYRCASSPPRYNEQFFGPGTRLTVL.

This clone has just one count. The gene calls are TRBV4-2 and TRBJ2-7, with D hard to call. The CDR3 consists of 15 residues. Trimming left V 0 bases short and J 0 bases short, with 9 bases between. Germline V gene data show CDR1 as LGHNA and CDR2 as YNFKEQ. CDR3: CASSQDLKSSYEQYF. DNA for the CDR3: TGTGCCAGCAGCCAAGATCTGAAGAGCTCCTACGAGCAGTACTTC.

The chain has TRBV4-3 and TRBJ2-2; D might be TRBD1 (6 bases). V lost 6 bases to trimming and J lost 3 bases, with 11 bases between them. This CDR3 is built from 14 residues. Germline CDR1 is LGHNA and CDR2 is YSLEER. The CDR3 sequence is CASSDRFDTGELFF. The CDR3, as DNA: TGCGCCAGCAGTGACAGGTTCGACACCGGGGAGCTGTTTTTT.

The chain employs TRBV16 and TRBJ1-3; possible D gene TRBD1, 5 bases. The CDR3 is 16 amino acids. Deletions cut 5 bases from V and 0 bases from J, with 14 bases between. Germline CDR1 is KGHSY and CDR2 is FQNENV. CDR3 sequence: CASSVGGPYSGNTIYF. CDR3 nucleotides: TGTGCCAGCAGCGTGGGGGGTCCCTACTCTGGAAACACCATATATTTT.

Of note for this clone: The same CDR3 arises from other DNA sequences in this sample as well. CDR3 sequence reads: CASSPDSSEQYF. The DNA for the CDR3 is TGTGCCAGCTCACCCGACAGTAGCGAGCAGTACTTC. The chain uses TRBV18 and TRBJ2-7, with a tentative D call TRBD1 (5 bases). Trimming removed 3 bases from V and 6 bases from J, with 9 bases in between. CDR1 KGHSH and CDR2 LQKENI come from the germline V gene. There are 12 residues in the CDR3.

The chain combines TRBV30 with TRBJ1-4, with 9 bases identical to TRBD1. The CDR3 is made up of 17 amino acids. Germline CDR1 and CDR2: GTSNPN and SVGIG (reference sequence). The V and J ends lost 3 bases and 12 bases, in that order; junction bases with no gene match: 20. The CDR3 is CAWSEGVIWDRVDQLFF. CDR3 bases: TGTGCCTGGAGCGAGGGAGTGATATGGGACAGGGTAGATCAACTGTTTTTT. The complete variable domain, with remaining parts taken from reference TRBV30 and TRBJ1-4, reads SQTIHQWPATLVQPVGSPLSLECTVEGTSNPNLYWYRQAAGRGLQLLFYSVGIGQISSEVPQNLSASRPQDRQFILSSKKLLLSDSGFYLCAWSEGVIWDRVDQLFFGSGTQLSVL.

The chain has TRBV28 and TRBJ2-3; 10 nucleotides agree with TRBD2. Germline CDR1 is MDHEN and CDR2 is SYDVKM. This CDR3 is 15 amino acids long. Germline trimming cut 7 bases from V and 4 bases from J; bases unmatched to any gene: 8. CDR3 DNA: TGTGCCAGCACCCCCCAGCGGGGGGGCCCAGATACGCAGTATTTT. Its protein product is CASTPQRGGPDTQYF. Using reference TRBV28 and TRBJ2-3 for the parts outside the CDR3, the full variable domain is DVKVTQSSRYLVKRTGEKVFLECVQDMDHENMFWYRQDPGLGLRLIYFSYDVKMKEKGDIPEGYSVSREKKERFSLILESASTNQTSMYLCASTPQRGGPDTQYFGPGTRLTVL.

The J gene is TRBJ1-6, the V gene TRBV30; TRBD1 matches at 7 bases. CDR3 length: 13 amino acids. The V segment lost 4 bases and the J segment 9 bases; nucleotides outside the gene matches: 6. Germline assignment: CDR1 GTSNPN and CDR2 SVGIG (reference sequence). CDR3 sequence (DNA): TGTGCCTGGACTAGACAGGGAGGTTCACCCCTCCACTTT. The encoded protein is CAWTRQGGSPLHF.

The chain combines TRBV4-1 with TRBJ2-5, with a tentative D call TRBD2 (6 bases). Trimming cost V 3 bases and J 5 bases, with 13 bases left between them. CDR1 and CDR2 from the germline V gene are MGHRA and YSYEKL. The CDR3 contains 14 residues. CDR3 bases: TGCGCCAGCAGCCACCCCCAGGGAGGCGAGACCCAGTACTTC. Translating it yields CASSHPQGGETQYF.

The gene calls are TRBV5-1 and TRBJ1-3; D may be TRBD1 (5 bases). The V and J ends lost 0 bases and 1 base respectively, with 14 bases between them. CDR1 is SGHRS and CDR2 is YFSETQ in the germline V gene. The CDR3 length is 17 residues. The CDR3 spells CASSLGLGKGSGNTIYF. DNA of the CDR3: TGCGCCAGCAGCTTGGGTCTGGGGAAGGGGTCTGGAAACACCATATATTTT.

CDR3 loop: CASSRTGLLTEAFF. For the CDR3, the DNA is TGTGCCAGCAGCCGAACAGGGCTCCTAACTGAAGCTTTCTTT. This rearrangement joins TRBV28 to TRBJ1-1, with TRBD1 as a possible D gene (6 bases). Germline assignment: CDR1 MDHEN and CDR2 SYDVKM. CDR3 length equals 14 residues. Deletions cut 6 bases from V and 5 bases from J, with 16 bases between.

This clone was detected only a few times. As DNA, the CDR3 is TGTGCCAGCAGTTTGGGGCAGGGGGCGAGGGAGCAGTACTTC. Translating it yields CASSLGQGAREQYF. The V and J genes are TRBV27 and TRBJ2-7; 8 nucleotides match TRBD1. Per germline, CDR1 MNHEY and CDR2 SMNVEV (reference sequence). The CDR3 contains 14 residues. Germline trimming cut 3 bases from V and 7 bases from J; bases unmatched to any gene: 8.

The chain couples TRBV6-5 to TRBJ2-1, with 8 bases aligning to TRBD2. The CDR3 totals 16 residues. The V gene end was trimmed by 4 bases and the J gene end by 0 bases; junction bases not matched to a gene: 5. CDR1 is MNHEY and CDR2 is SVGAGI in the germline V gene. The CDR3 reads CASSSISGTSYNEQFF. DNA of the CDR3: TGTGCCAGCAGTTCCATTAGCGGGACCTCCTACAATGAGCAGTTCTTC.

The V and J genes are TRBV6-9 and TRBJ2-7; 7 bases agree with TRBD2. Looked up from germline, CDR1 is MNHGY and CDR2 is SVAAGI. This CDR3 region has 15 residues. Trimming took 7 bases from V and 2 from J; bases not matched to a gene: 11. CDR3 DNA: TGTGCCAGCACTCTGATAGCGGGCGTAACCTACGAGCAGTACTTC. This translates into CASTLIAGVTYEQYF.

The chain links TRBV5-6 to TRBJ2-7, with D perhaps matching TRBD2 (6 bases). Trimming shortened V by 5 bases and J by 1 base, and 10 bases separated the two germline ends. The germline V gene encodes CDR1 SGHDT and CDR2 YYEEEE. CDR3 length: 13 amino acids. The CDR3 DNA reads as TGTGCCAGCAGGGAGGAGGGATCCTACGAGCAGTACTTC. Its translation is CASREEGSYEQYF.

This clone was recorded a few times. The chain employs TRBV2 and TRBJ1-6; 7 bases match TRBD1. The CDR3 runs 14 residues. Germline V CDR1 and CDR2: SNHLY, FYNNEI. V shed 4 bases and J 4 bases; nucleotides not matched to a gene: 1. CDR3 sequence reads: CASSVGQYNSPLHF. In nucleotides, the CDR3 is TGTGCCAGCAGTGTGGGACAGTATAATTCACCCCTCCACTTT.

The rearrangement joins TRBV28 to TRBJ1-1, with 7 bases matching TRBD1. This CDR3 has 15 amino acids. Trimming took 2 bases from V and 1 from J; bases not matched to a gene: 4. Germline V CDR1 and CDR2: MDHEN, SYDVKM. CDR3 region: CASSLPTGRNTEAFF. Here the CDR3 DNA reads TGTGCCAGCAGTTTACCGACAGGGAGGAACACTGAAGCTTTCTTT.

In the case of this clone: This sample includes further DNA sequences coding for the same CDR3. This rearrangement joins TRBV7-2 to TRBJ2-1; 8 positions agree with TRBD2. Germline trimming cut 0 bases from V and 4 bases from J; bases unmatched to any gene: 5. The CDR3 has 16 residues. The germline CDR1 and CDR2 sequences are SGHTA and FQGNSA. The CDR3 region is CASSLAGTSGYNEQFF. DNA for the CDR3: TGTGCCAGCAGCTTAGCCGGTACTAGCGGATACAATGAGCAGTTCTTC.

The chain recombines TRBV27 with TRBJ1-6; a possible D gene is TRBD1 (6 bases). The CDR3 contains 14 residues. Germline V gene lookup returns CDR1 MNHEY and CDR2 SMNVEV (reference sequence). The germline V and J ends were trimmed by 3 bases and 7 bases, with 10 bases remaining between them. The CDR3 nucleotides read TGTGCCAGCAGTTTCCGACAGGAGAATTCACCCCTCCACTTT. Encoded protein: CASSFRQENSPLHF.

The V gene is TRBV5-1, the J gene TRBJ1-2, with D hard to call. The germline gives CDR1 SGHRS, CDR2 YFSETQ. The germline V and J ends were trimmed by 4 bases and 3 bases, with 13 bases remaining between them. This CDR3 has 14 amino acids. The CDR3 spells CASSRGDLDYGYTF. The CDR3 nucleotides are TGCGCCAGCAGCCGCGGGGATTTGGACTATGGCTACACCTTC.

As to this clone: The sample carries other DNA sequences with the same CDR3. DNA for the CDR3: TGCGCCAGCAGCAGGACAGGGGGCAATCAGCCCCAGCATTTT. Translation: CASSRTGGNQPQHF. The chain recombines TRBV5-1 with TRBJ1-5; TRBD1 agrees at 9 bases. V lost 4 bases, J lost 2 bases, and 1 base stayed unmatched. The V gene's germline CDR1 is SGHRS and CDR2 YFSETQ. This CDR3 region has 14 residues.